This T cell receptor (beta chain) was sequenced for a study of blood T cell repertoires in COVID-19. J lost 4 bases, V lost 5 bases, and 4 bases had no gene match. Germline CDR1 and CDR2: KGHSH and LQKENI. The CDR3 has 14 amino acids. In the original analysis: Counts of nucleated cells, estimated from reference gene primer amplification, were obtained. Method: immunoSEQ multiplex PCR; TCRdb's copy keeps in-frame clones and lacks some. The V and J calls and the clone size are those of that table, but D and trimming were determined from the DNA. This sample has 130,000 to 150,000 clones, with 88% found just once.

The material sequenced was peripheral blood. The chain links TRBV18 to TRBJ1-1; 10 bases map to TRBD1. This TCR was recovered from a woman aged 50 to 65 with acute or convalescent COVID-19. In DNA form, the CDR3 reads TGTGCCAGCTCATCGGGACAGGGGCTCACTGAAGCTTTCTTT. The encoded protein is CASSSGQGLTEAFF.